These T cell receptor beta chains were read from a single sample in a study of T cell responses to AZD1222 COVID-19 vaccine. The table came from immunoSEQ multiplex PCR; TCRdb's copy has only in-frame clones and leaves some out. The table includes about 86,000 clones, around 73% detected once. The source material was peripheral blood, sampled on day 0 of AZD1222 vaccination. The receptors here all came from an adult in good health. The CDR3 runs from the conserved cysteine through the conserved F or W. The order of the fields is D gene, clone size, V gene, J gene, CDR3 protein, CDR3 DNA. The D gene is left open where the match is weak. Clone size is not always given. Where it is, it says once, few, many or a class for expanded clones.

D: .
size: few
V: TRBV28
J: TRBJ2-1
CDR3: CASSIFDEQFF
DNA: TGTGCCAGCAGTATCTTCGATGAGCAGTTCTTC

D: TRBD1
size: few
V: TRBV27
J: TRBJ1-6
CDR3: CASSPRTGWNSPLHF
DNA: TGTGCCAGCAGTCCACGGACAGGTTGGAATTCACCCCTCCACTTT

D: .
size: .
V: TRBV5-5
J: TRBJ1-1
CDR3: CASREGGTRGRNTEAFF
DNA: TGTGCCAGCAGGGAAGGGGGTACCAGGGGACGAAACACTGAAGCTTTCTTT

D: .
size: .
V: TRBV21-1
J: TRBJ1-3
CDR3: CASSKTPKTGKSSGNTIYF
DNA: TGTGCCAGCAGCAAAACCCCCAAGACAGGAAAGAGCTCTGGAAACACCATATATTTT

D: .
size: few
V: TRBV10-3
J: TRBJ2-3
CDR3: CAISLEGGFTDTQYF
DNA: TGTGCCATCAGTTTGGAGGGCGGTTTCACAGATACGCAGTATTTT

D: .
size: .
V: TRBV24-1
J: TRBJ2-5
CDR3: CATSDYQETQYF
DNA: TGTGCCACCAGTGATTACCAAGAGACCCAGTACTTC

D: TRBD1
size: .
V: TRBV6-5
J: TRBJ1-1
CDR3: CASIRDRWNTEAFF
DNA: TGTGCCAGCATTAGGGACAGGTGGAACACTGAAGCTTTCTTT

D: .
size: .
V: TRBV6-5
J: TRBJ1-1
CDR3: CASSSRAGWNTEAFF
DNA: TGTGCCAGCAGTTCCAGGGCAGGGTGGAACACTGAAGCTTTCTTT

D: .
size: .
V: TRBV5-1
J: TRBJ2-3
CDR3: CASSTQGGADTQYF
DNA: TGCGCCAGCAGCACCCAGGGGGGCGCAGATACGCAGTATTTT

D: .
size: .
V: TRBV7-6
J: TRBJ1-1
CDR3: CASSPLGAFTEAFF
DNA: TGTGCCAGCAGCCCGTTGGGGGCGTTCACTGAAGCTTTCTTT

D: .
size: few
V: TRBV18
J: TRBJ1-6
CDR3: CASSQGKNSPLHF
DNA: TGTGCCAGCTCACAGGGGAAGAATTCACCCCTCCACTTT

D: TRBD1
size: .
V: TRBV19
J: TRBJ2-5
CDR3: CASSPGTVRQETQYF
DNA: TGTGCCAGTAGCCCGGGGACAGTGAGGCAAGAGACCCAGTACTTC

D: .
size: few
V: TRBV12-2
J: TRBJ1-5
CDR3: CASRLEGLARGGNQPQHF
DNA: TGTGCAAGTCGCTTAGAGGGCCTGGCACGCGGGGGGAATCAGCCCCAGCATTTT

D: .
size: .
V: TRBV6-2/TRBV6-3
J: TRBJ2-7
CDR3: CASSPWTPHLKDEQYF
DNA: TGTGCCAGCAGCCCCTGGACACCCCATCTAAAAGACGAGCAGTACTTC

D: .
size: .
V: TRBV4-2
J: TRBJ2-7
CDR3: CASSQDLARGPGERYEQYF
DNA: TGTGCCAGCAGCCAAGATCTGGCCCGGGGCCCTGGAGAACGATACGAGCAGTACTTC

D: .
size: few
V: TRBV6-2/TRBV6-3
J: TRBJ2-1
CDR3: CASSYRSSYNEQFF
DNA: TGTGCCAGCAGTTACAGGAGCTCCTACAATGAGCAGTTCTTC

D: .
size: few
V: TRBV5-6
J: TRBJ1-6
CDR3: CASSLGAQGNSPLHF
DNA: TGTGCCAGCAGCTTGGGGGCGCAAGGAAATTCACCCCTCCACTTT